These 31 T cell receptor beta chains were sequenced from one sample in a study of Ad26.COV2.S vaccination and SARS-CoV-2 variants. Treatment indicated: 19 received Ad26.COV2.S at low or high dose, single or two shots; a few received placebo; per-sample allocation not given. Repertoires come from day 63 after the first vaccine or placebo injection. TCRdb's table, derived via immunoSEQ multiplex PCR, lists solely in-frame clones and lacks some. The sample holds around 300,000 clones, around 90% seen once. The specimen comprised peripheral blood, sampled in a trial of Ad26.COV2.S vaccine versus placebo. The source of these receptors is a person between 18 and 65 years old who received the Ad26.COV2.S COVID-19 vaccine or a placebo.

This chain uses TRBV4-3 with TRBJ1-2, with D hard to call. V gave up 4 bases and J gave up 0 bases, with 18 bases separating them. Germline V gene sequence: CDR1 LGHNA, CDR2 YSLEER. CDR3 size: 17 residues. The CDR3 here is CASSPYLLGLANYGYTF. The DNA of the CDR3 is TGCGCCAGCAGCCCTTACCTGTTGGGTCTAGCTAACTATGGCTACACCTTC.

The gene calls are TRBV2 and TRBJ1-5; TRBD1 is a possible D gene (5 bases). The CDR3 is 12 amino acids. Trimming took 6 bases from V and 5 from J, leaving 8 bases between them. Germline V gene data show CDR1 as SNHLY and CDR2 as FYNNEI. In DNA, the CDR3 is TGTGCCAGCAGGAAAGGGGATCAGCCCCAGCATTTT. Translated: CASRKGDQPQHF.

This clone was recorded once. The chain is built from TRBV28 and TRBJ1-6; D is possibly TRBD1 (5 bases). Germline values: CDR1 MDHEN, CDR2 SYDVKM. V lost 10 bases and J lost 7, with 20 bases in between. CDR3 size: 15 residues. CDR3 region: CATKTGGALNSPLHF. For the CDR3, the DNA is TGTGCCACAAAAACGGGGGGTGCATTGAATTCACCCCTCCACTTT.

This chain joins TRBV13 and TRBJ1-2; TRBD1 might be the D (6 bases). Germline CDR1 is PRHDT and CDR2 is FYEKMQ (reference sequence). The CDR3 totals 15 residues. Trimming removed 3 bases from V and 0 bases from J, with 11 bases in between. CDR3 sequence: CASSLDSSANYGYTF. CDR3 coding DNA: TGTGCCAGCAGCTTGGACAGTTCCGCTAACTATGGCTACACCTTC.

This clone was detected a few times. The chain is built from TRBV27 and TRBJ2-7; 7 nucleotides align to TRBD1. The CDR3 contains 16 residues. The V gene's germline CDR1 is MNHEY and CDR2 SMNVEV (reference sequence). Trimming removed 6 bases from V and 9 bases from J; junction bases left unmatched: 20. This chain's CDR3 is CASSPGRAYPGGRQYV. The CDR3 nucleotides are TGTGCCAGCAGCCCCGGTCGCGCCTACCCAGGGGGTCGGCAGTACGTC.

The CDR3: CATSRTSGNTIYF. CDR3 bases: TGTGCCACCAGCAGGACTTCTGGAAACACCATATATTTT. The chain recombines TRBV15 with TRBJ1-3, with no clear D. The germline CDR1 and CDR2 sequences are LNHNV and YYDKDF (reference sequence). Trimming took 3 bases from V and 1 from J, leaving 4 bases between them. This CDR3 comprises 13 residues.

The chain recombines TRBV3-1 (or the pseudogene TRBV3-2) with TRBJ2-7; D tentatively fits TRBD1 or TRBD2 (7 bases each). Germline V lookup: CDR1 LGHDT, CDR2 YNNKEL (reference sequence). The V end was cut by 0 bases, the J end by 4 bases, with 13 bases between. This CDR3 is 15 amino acids long. The CDR3 protein is CASSQDRGGVYEQYF. The DNA of the CDR3 is TGTGCCAGCAGCCAAGACAGGGGGGGGGTTTACGAGCAGTACTTC.

The chain is built from TRBV27 and TRBJ2-1, with D hard to call. Looked up from germline, CDR1 is MNHEY and CDR2 is SMNVEV (reference sequence). This CDR3 has 11 amino acids. V was pared by 10 bases and J by 2 bases, with 6 bases between. The CDR3 DNA is TGTGCCATCCGGGCCTACAATGAGCAGTTCTTC. Protein: CAIRAYNEQFF.

This chain connects TRBV19 to TRBJ2-3; D perhaps matches TRBD1 (5 bases). The V end lost 3 bases, the J end lost 5 bases, and 12 bases lay between the germline ends. Germline CDR1 is LNHDA and CDR2 is SQIVND (reference sequence). The CDR3 spans 14 residues. Here the CDR3 reads CASSMIGAEDTQYF. The DNA of the CDR3 is TGTGCCAGTAGTATGATAGGGGCGGAAGATACGCAGTATTTT.

The count of this clone is one. The chain uses TRBV5-1 and TRBJ1-4; D perhaps matches TRBD1 (6 bases). Trimming took off 9 bases at V and 0 bases at J, with 12 bases between the two ends. From germline, CDR1 is SGHRS and CDR2 YFSETQ. This CDR3 is 14 amino acids long. In DNA form, the CDR3 reads TGCGCCACCAGGACAGCCCCAACTAATGAAAAACTGTTTTTT. The encoded protein is CATRTAPTNEKLFF.

The chain is built from TRBV29-1 and TRBJ1-2, with D perhaps matching TRBD1 (5 bases). This CDR3 spans 13 amino acids. The V gene's germline CDR1 is SQVTM and CDR2 ANQGSEA. The V end lost 7 bases, the J end lost 6 bases, and 18 bases lay between the germline ends. CDR3: CSADRQGGHGYTF. The CDR3 DNA follows: TGCAGCGCCGACCGGCAGGGCGGACATGGCTACACCTTC.

J is TRBJ1-2 and V is TRBV11-3, with D unclear. From germline, CDR1 is SGHNT and CDR2 YENEEA. The CDR3 is 16 residues long. The V end lost 2 bases, the J end lost 8 bases, and 21 bases lay between the germline ends. The DNA for the CDR3 is TGTGCCAGCAGCTTAAGCACCGCTCGAGACTGGAGGGGCTACACCTTC. It is translated as CASSLSTARDWRGYTF.

This clone was counted a few times. The rearrangement joins TRBV11-3 to TRBJ2-2; TRBD1 is a possible D gene (5 bases). V lost 3 bases and J lost 3, with 8 bases in between. The CDR3 length is 14 residues. CDR1 SGHNT and CDR2 YENEEA come from the germline V gene. The CDR3 loop reads CASSFRDYTGELFF. DNA of the CDR3: TGTGCCAGCAGCTTCAGGGATTACACCGGGGAGCTGTTTTTT.

The chain couples TRBV7-2 to TRBJ2-1, with D possibly being TRBD1 (6 bases). The germline V gene encodes CDR1 SGHTA and CDR2 FQGNSA. Trimming pared 0 bases from V and 6 bases from J, leaving 15 bases between. The CDR3 totals 16 residues. CDR3 coding DNA: TGTGCCAGCAGCTTAGCGCAGGGGCTCTTTGGCAATGAGCAGTTCTTC. Translating gives CASSLAQGLFGNEQFF.

The genes are TRBV5-6 and TRBJ1-2; TRBD1 agrees at 7 bases. The CDR3 extends over 13 amino acids. Trimming at V came to 4 bases and at J to 8 bases, leaving 8 bases not matched to a gene. Germline V gene lookup returns CDR1 SGHDT and CDR2 YYEEEE. Written as DNA, the CDR3 is TGTGCCAGCAGCCTGGGGACAGAAGTAGGCTACACCTTC. Translation gives CASSLGTEVGYTF. The whole variable domain, filled in from reference TRBV5-6 and TRBJ1-2, reads DAGVTQSPTHLIKTRGQQVTLRCSPKSGHDTVSWYQQALGQGPQFIFQYYEEEERQRGNFPDRFSGHQFPNYSSELNVNALLLGDSALYLCASSLGTEVGYTFGSGTRLTVV.

DNA of the CDR3: TGTGCCAGCAGCCAAGAGACTAGCGGGAGACGCAATGAGCAGTTCTTC. This codes for CASSQETSGRRNEQFF. The chain is built from TRBV4-2 and TRBJ2-1; 12 bases are shared with TRBD2. The CDR3 length is 16 residues. The V and J ends lost 0 bases and 6 bases, in that order; junction bases with no gene match: 3. CDR1 is LGHNA, CDR2 YNFKEQ, per germline.

V usage is TRBV7-9 and J usage is TRBJ2-1, with 14 positions matching TRBD2. Per germline, CDR1 SEHNR and CDR2 FQNEAQ (reference sequence). V dropped 2 bases and J dropped 7; count of bases not matched to a gene: 7. The CDR3 loop spans 17 amino acids. CDR3 sequence (DNA): TGTGCCAGCAGCTTAACGCAGACTAGCGGGGGGGCAAATGAGCAGTTCTTC. This codes for CASSLTQTSGGANEQFF.

This rearrangement joins TRBV19 to TRBJ1-1; D is unclear. With 5 bases removed from V and 0 bases from J, the gap between germline ends came to 13 bases. Looked up from germline, CDR1 is LNHDA and CDR2 is SQIVND (reference sequence). The CDR3 is 15 residues long. DNA for the CDR3: TGTGCCAGTAGTCCTGAACAGACAATGAACACTGAAGCTTTCTTT. Translation: CASSPEQTMNTEAFF. The entire variable domain, with the rest obtained from reference TRBV19 and TRBJ1-1, is as follows: DGGITQSPKYLFRKEGQNVTLSCEQNLNHDAMYWYRQDPGQGLRLIYYSQIVNDFQKGDIAEGYSVSREKKESFPLTVTSAQKNPTAFYLCASSPEQTMNTEAFFGQGTRLTVV.

The J gene is TRBJ1-1, the V gene TRBV2; D is ambiguous. This CDR3 has 16 amino acids. Per the germline V gene, CDR1 is SNHLY and CDR2 is FYNNEI. Trimming left V 0 bases short and J 1 base short, with 12 bases between. The CDR3 bases are TGTGCCAGCAGTGAAGCGGGAAGACAAACGAACACTGAAGCTTTCTTT. As protein: CASSEAGRQTNTEAFF.

The J gene is TRBJ1-1, the V gene TRBV7-9; tentative D call: TRBD1 (5 bases). Trimming took 8 bases from V and 1 from J, leaving 20 bases between them. CDR3 size: 16 residues. Germline lookup yields CDR1 SEHNR and CDR2 FQNEAQ (reference sequence). The CDR3 region has the DNA TGTGCCAGCTCCGGAGAGGGGTTGACCCCGAACACTGAAGCTTTCTTT. This encodes CASSGEGLTPNTEAFF.

The chain recombines TRBV2 with TRBJ1-1; tentatively, D is TRBD1 (5 bases). In germline, CDR1 is SNHLY, CDR2 FYNNEI. V was shortened by 2 bases and J by 3 bases, with 10 bases between the two germline ends. This CDR3 comprises 14 residues. CDR3 sequence: CASSEIAGDTEAFF. The CDR3 nucleotides read TGTGCCAGCAGTGAAATTGCGGGGGACACTGAAGCTTTCTTT.

The CDR3 region has the DNA TGCGCCAGCAGCCAAGCAGTAGCTCGGCGGGAGTTGGACGGGGAGCTGTTTTTT. Amino acids: CASSQAVARRELDGELFF. V and J are TRBV4-1 and TRBJ2-2; 7 bases are shared with TRBD2. V dropped 1 base and J dropped 7; count of bases not matched to a gene: 15. The CDR3 is made up of 18 amino acids. Germline assignment: CDR1 MGHRA and CDR2 YSYEKL.

V usage is TRBV5-6 and J usage is TRBJ1-3; D not certain. Trimming pared 3 bases from V and 2 bases from J, leaving 9 bases between. This CDR3 contains 14 residues. CDR1 and CDR2 from the germline V gene are SGHDT and YYEEEE. CDR3 region: CASSSGPTGNTIYF. Here the CDR3 DNA reads TGTGCCAGCAGCTCGGGTCCTACTGGAAACACCATATATTTT.

The chain combines TRBV6-5 with TRBJ1-2; D not certain. V dropped 6 bases and J dropped 9 bases, with 8 bases sitting between them. CDR1 is MNHEY, CDR2 SVGAGI, per germline. This CDR3 has 10 amino acids. The CDR3 is CASRHGRYTF. The CDR3 nucleotides read TGTGCCAGCAGGCACGGGCGCTACACCTTC.

With respect to this clone: Other nucleotide sequences in the sample specify the same CDR3. This chain uses TRBV19 with TRBJ1-6; TRBD1 is a possible D gene (5 bases). The CDR3 loop spans 14 amino acids. The germline V and J ends were trimmed by 1 base and 10 bases, with 11 bases remaining between them. CDR1 LNHDA and CDR2 SQIVND come from the germline V gene (reference sequence). The CDR3 nucleotides are TGTGCCAGTAGTATAGGCCAGGGAGGATCACCCCTCCACTTT. Translating it yields CASSIGQGGSPLHF.

The genes are TRBV6-5 and TRBJ1-5; no clear D. The CDR3 is made up of 12 amino acids. Germline loops: CDR1 MNHEY, CDR2 SVGAGI. Deletions cut 6 bases from V and 4 bases from J, with 7 bases between. The CDR3 DNA reads TGTGCCAGCAGGGGTGAGAATCAGCCCCAGCATTTT. It codes for CASRGENQPQHF.

This clone was counted once. The chain uses TRBV27 and TRBJ2-6; D may be TRBD2 (6 bases). Germline lookup yields CDR1 MNHEY and CDR2 SMNVEV (reference sequence). The CDR3 is 19 amino acids. The V gene lost 5 bases and the J gene lost 0 bases, with 20 bases spanning the gap. This CDR3 is CASSPGLGILISGANVLTF. CDR3 DNA: TGTGCCAGCAGTCCGGGACTGGGAATTTTAATCTCTGGGGCCAACGTCCTGACTTTC.

The gene calls are TRBV6-1 and TRBJ2-2; the match to TRBD2 covers 11 bases. Germline V CDR1 and CDR2: MNHNS, SASEGT. V shed 4 bases and J 0 bases; nucleotides not matched to a gene: 7. This CDR3 region has 18 residues. The CDR3 region is CASSVLAGGHSNTGELFF. Here the CDR3 DNA reads TGTGCCAGCAGTGTTCTAGCGGGGGGCCATTCGAACACCGGGGAGCTGTTTTTT.

This chain uses TRBV5-5 with TRBJ2-7; possibly TRBD2 for D (6 bases). CDR1 is SGHKS, CDR2 YYEKEE, per germline (reference sequence). Trimming removed 1 base at V and 3 bases at J, with 11 bases between. CDR3 length: 14 residues. The CDR3 loop is CASSLRGMNYEQYF. Here the CDR3 DNA reads TGTGCCAGCAGCTTGCGGGGGATGAACTACGAGCAGTACTTC.

This clone was found a few times. This chain links TRBV7-9 with TRBJ2-3; TRBD2 agrees at 7 bases. Per germline, CDR1 SEHNR and CDR2 FQNEAQ (reference sequence). The V and J ends lost 5 bases and 0 bases, in that order; junction bases with no gene match: 5. The CDR3 is 15 amino acids. In DNA, the CDR3 is TGTGCCAGCAGCAGCAGCGGGGCAAGCACAGATACGCAGTATTTT. Amino acids: CASSSSGASTDTQYF.

V is TRBV6-6 and J is TRBJ1-1, with TRBD1 as a possible D gene (5 bases). The germline V gene has CDR1 MNHNY and CDR2 SVGAGI (reference sequence). Trimming pared 5 bases from V and 4 bases from J, leaving 23 bases between. The CDR3 is 17 residues long. The CDR3 coding sequence is TGTGCCAGCAGTCCCCGGTTGGGGGAGCGTGGAAGCACTGAAGCTTTCTTT. As protein: CASSPRLGERGSTEAFF.